This is a list of T cell receptor beta chains from one sample in a study of T-cell reconstitution after alpha-beta-depleted transplantation in children. MiXCR, run by TCRdb on the PCR reads, gives a single entry per CDR3 protein. The profile shows hundreds of thousands of distinct CDR3 sequences, around 12% of them singletons. This specimen consisted of PBMCs from the stem cell graft donor, obtained from the stem cell graft. These TCRs come from a human donor who donated a stem cell graft to a child with acute lymphoblastic leukemia. CDR3s include the opening cysteine and the closing phenylalanine or tryptophan. The D gene is left open where the match is weak. Some rows have no size entry. The others give once, few or many, or a class for an expanded clone.

v_call,d_call,j_call,clone_size,cdr3_nt,cdr3_aa
TRBV5-1,TRBD1,TRBJ2-7,many,TGCGCCAGCAGCCCGGGCGGAGGACAGGGGTACGAGCAGTACTTC,CASSPGGGQGYEQYF
TRBV4-3,-,TRBJ2-7,many,TGCGCCAGCAGCCAGGCCTCGGACAGCTCCCAGCAGTACTTC,CASSQASDSSQQYF
TRBV7-8,-,TRBJ2-7,many,TGTGCCAGCAGCTTACGTGGACGGCCTGAGCAGTACTTC,CASSLRGRPEQYF
TRBV5-5,-,TRBJ1-1,-,TGTGCCAGCAGCTTGGCAGGGGCACTGGAACGTTATAACACTGAAGCTTTCTTT,CASSLAGALERYNTEAFF
TRBV20-1,-,TRBJ2-3,-,TGCAGTGCTAGAGGGGCGGGGCGCGGAGTCACAGATACGCAGTATTTT,CSARGAGRGVTDTQYF
TRBV27,-,TRBJ2-1,many,TGTGCCAGCAGTCTGGGGGGAGCGAGTGAGCAGTTCTTC,CASSLGGASEQFF
TRBV12-3/TRBV12-4,-,TRBJ2-2,many,TGTGCCAGCAGTTCCGGGGAGCTGTTTTTT,CASSSGELFF
TRBV12-3/TRBV12-4,TRBD2,TRBJ2-5,many,TGTGCCAGCAGTATCCGACTAGCCAGGGAGACCCAGTACTTC,CASSIRLARETQYF
TRBV7-6,-,TRBJ1-1,many,TGTGCCAGCAGCCTACAGGAAATGAACACTGAAGCTTTCTTT,CASSLQEMNTEAFF
TRBV3-1,TRBD2,TRBJ2-1,many,TGTGCCAGCAGCCACGGGACTAGCGGGGCGAACTACAATGAGCAGTTCTTC,CASSHGTSGANYNEQFF
TRBV10-3,TRBD1,TRBJ1-1,many,TGTGCCATCAGTGAGTCGTATTGGTCCGAGGGAATCCGGGACAGTGAAATGAACACTGAAGCTTTCTTT,CAISESYWSEGIRDSEMNTEAFF
TRBV7-2,-,TRBJ2-1,once,TGTGCCAGCAGCTCACTTACGAGCTTCGGTGAGCAGTTCTTC,CASSSLTSFGEQFF
TRBV5-1,TRBD1,TRBJ2-7,many,TGCGCCAGCAGCTTCGGGACAGGGGACTACGAGCAGTACTTC,CASSFGTGDYEQYF
TRBV18,-,TRBJ2-3,few,TGTGCCAGCTCACCATCCTCCCTAGCCATCGCAGATACGCAGTATTTT,CASSPSSLAIADTQYF
TRBV5-5,TRBD1,TRBJ1-1,many,TGTGCCAGCAGCCCCCATGGGACAGATGGCCGAGGTGAAGCTTTCTTT,CASSPHGTDGRGEAFF
TRBV7-2,TRBD1,TRBJ2-5,-,TGTGCCAGCAGCTGGGGACAGGGTAAAGAGACCCAGTACTTC,CASSWGQGKETQYF
TRBV20-1,-,TRBJ2-3,-,TGCAGTGCCCTCGGGGGGCTAACAGATACGCAGTATTTT,CSALGGLTDTQYF
TRBV25-1,-,TRBJ2-7,-,TGTGCCAGCAGTGAATCTCAGAGGGGCCACGAGCAGTACTTC,CASSESQRGHEQYF
TRBV7-9,-,TRBJ1-1,few,TGTGCCAGCAGCCATCCCCGGGCCGGAGTGGATGGCACTGAAGCTTTCTTT,CASSHPRAGVDGTEAFF
TRBV28,-,TRBJ1-3,many,TGTGCCAGCAGTCCCGACCGAGCCTCTGGAAACACCATATATTTT,CASSPDRASGNTIYF
TRBV6-1,-,TRBJ2-1,many,TGTGCCAGCAGTGAAGCCAGCAATGAGCAGTTCTTC,CASSEASNEQFF
TRBV2,TRBD2,TRBJ2-1,many,TGTGCCAGCAGTGAAGTGCCTAGCGGGAGAAATGAGCAGTTCTTC,CASSEVPSGRNEQFF
TRBV10-3,-,TRBJ1-1,many,TGTGCCATCAGTGGCAGGGACGGCGGAGCTTTCTTT,CAISGRDGGAFF
TRBV27,TRBD1,TRBJ2-7,-,TGTGCCAGCAGGAAACAGGGGGCGCGTTACGAGCAGTACTTC,CASRKQGARYEQYF
TRBV20-1,-,TRBJ2-1,many,TGCAGTGCTAGAAAGGATGAGCAGTTCTTC,CSARKDEQFF
TRBV7-2,-,TRBJ2-3,many,TGTGCCAGCAGCTTAACATACACAGATACGCAGTATTTT,CASSLTYTDTQYF
TRBV18,-,TRBJ1-1,-,TGTGCCAGCTCACCGCTTAACAGAGACACTGAAGCTTTCTTT,CASSPLNRDTEAFF
TRBV5-1,-,TRBJ1-1,many,TGCGCCAGCAGCCCGGGTTTCATGAACACTGAAGCTTTCTTT,CASSPGFMNTEAFF
TRBV6-1,-,TRBJ1-1,many,TGTGCCAGCAGTCGTAGGTCGGACACTGAAGCTTTCTTT,CASSRRSDTEAFF
TRBV15,-,TRBJ1-5,many,TGTGCCACCAGCAGAGATCGGAATAGCAATCAGCCCCAGCATTTT,CATSRDRNSNQPQHF
TRBV20-1,TRBD2,TRBJ2-5,many,TGCAGTGCTAGGACCGGGAGCGGGAGGAGTAGGGAGACCCAGTACTTC,CSARTGSGRSRETQYF
TRBV7-9,TRBD2,TRBJ2-1,few,TGTGCCAGCAGCTTACCGGGACTAGCGGGCCGCAATGAGCAGTTCTTC,CASSLPGLAGRNEQFF
TRBV29-1,TRBD1,TRBJ2-3,many,TGCAGCGTCCCTGGACAGGGAGGATTCACAGATACGCAGTATTTT,CSVPGQGGFTDTQYF
TRBV27,-,TRBJ1-4,many,TGTGCCAGCAGTTTATCCTATGCAACTAATGAAAAACTGTTTTTT,CASSLSYATNEKLFF
TRBV20-1,-,TRBJ2-1,many,TGCAGTGCTAGGGTAGGGAACAATGAGCAGTTCTTC,CSARVGNNEQFF
TRBV2,TRBD2,TRBJ2-1,many,TGTGCCAGCAGTGGAGCTAGCGGGAGCTATGAGCAGTTCTTC,CASSGASGSYEQFF
TRBV27,TRBD2,TRBJ2-7,many,TGTGCCAGCAGTCTACTAGCGGGAGACTCCGAGCAGTACTTC,CASSLLAGDSEQYF
TRBV7-8,TRBD2,TRBJ2-7,few,TGTGCCAGCAGCTTTTGGGGGGGGACTAGCGGGAGGGCCTACGAGCAGTACTTC,CASSFWGGTSGRAYEQYF
TRBV15,-,TRBJ2-7,many,TGTGCCACCAGCAGAGATAACCGGGAGATCCACGAGCAGTACTTC,CATSRDNREIHEQYF
TRBV5-1,TRBD1,TRBJ1-1,many,TGCGCCAGCAGCTTGGTCGCACAGGGGGCGAGCACTGAAGCTTTCTTT,CASSLVAQGASTEAFF
TRBV19,-,TRBJ1-5,few,TGTGCCAGTACGGAGACAGACTTCAATCAGCCCCAGCATTTT,CASTETDFNQPQHF
TRBV5-6,TRBD2,TRBJ2-1,many,TGTGCCAGCAGGGACGGACCGGGACTAGCGGGAGAGAATGAGCAGTTCTTC,CASRDGPGLAGENEQFF
TRBV9,-,TRBJ2-5,many,TGTGCCAGCAGCGTGGGCTTGGACCAGTACTTC,CASSVGLDQYF
TRBV29-1,-,TRBJ2-5,many,TGCAGCGGTGGCAGAAGAGAGACCCAGTACTTC,CSGGRRETQYF
TRBV10-3,-,TRBJ2-2,many,TGTGCCACCCTGGGAGGCAAGGGGCACACCGGGGAGCTGTTTTTT,CATLGGKGHTGELFF
TRBV25-1,-,TRBJ2-6,many,TGTGCCATCAGGGTCCCCGGGGCCAACGTCCTGACTTTC,CAIRVPGANVLTF
TRBV12-3/TRBV12-4,-,TRBJ2-2,many,TGTGCCAGCAGTACAGGGACCGGGGAGCTGTTTTTT,CASSTGTGELFF
TRBV6-5,-,TRBJ2-6,many,TGTGCCAGCAGTTTGGGTCTCCTATCCTCTGGGGCCAACGTCCTGACTTTC,CASSLGLLSSGANVLTF